This T cell receptor (beta chain) was recovered during a study of blood T cell repertoires in COVID-19. Study summary: Some COVID-19 samples were acute and others convalescent; all came from the United States, Italy and Spain. PBMCs, B-cell-depleted T cells, or T cells were the source of the cDNA or gDNA that made up the material.

Per the study methods: Nucleated cell number was recorded as an estimate derived from reference gene primer amplification. Libraries were prepared by immunoSEQ multiplex PCR; TCRdb keeps only in-frame clonotypes and omits some of them. V and J calls and clone size are copied from that table; D and trimming were computed from the DNA. The top ten clones hold under 12% of a sample with around 180,000 clones, 82% of them seen once. This CDR3 spans 15 amino acids. V shed 6 bases, J shed 6 bases, and the junction held 10 bases outside the gene matches. Germline CDR1 is LNHDA and CDR2 is SQIVND (reference sequence).

This TCR was recovered from a woman of 80 years or more with active or convalescent COVID-19. Sequencing input: peripheral blood. J is TRBJ2-3 and V is TRBV19; 9 bases are a match to TRBD1. For the CDR3, the DNA is TGTGCCAGTAGCCCTCTGACAGGGGGTCCTGATACGCAGTATTTT. Residues: CASSPLTGGPDTQYF. The full variable domain, rest sourced from reference TRBV19 and TRBJ2-3, is DGGITQSPKYLFRKEGQNVTLSCEQNLNHDAMYWYRQDPGQGLRLIYYSQIVNDFQKGDIAEGYSVSREKKESFPLTVTSAQKNPTAFYLCASSPLTGGPDTQYFGPGTRLTVL.